This section outlines one T cell receptor beta chain sequence together with its context. Its target is unknown. The sample belongs to a study of Graves' ophthalmopathy and Graves' hyperthyroidism. General study points: Most expanded clonotypes in thyroid above 0.001 frequency also showed up in blood.

CDR1 is SQVTM, CDR2 ANQGSEA, per germline. V was cut by 4 bases and J by 4 bases, with 13 bases left in between. CDR3 length: 13 amino acids. The sequenced template was RNA, covering the TCR beta CDR3 region. First-round RT-PCR relied on HTBI primers, and a second-round multiplex PCR came next. TCRdb redid the calling of the multiplex PCR reads with MiXCR, one entry per CDR3 protein. The sample gives about 500,000 distinct CDR3 sequences, approximately 37% of which show up once; about 4% is in the top ten. The source of this sequence is an adult man with Graves' hyperthyroidism. The chain is built from TRBV29-1 and TRBJ2-5; D may match TRBD1 or TRBD2 (5 bases each). Sequenced input: peripheral blood or thyroid tissue (not recorded which). The CDR3 DNA sequence: TGCAGCGTTGCTGGAGGCCAGGGAGAGACCCAGTACTTC. Translated: CSVAGGQGETQYF.